Each of the 9 T cell receptor beta chains below was sequenced from the same sample in a study of early T cells in non-severe SARS-CoV-2 infection. TCRdb reprocessed the 5' RACE reads with MiXCR, giving one entry per CDR3 protein. The sample shows around 50,000 distinct CDR3 sequences, over 9.5% of them seen only once. Sequenced input: whole blood. The receptors here all came from an adult who was a healthcare worker with PCR-confirmed SARS-CoV-2 infection or an uninfected control (not recorded which).

V and J are TRBV5-6 and TRBJ1-6; perhaps TRBD1 as D (6 bases). The V end was cut by 4 bases, the J end by 7 bases, with 12 bases between. Germline CDR1 and CDR2: SGHDT and YYEEEE. CDR3 length equals 14 residues. CDR3 region: CASSVGQTNSPLHF. As DNA, the CDR3 is TGTGCCAGCAGCGTCGGACAGACCAATTCACCCCTCCACTTT.

This clonotype was counted ten times or more. The V call is TRBV7-9, the J call TRBJ1-3; 7 bases match TRBD1. Losses at the gene ends were 3 bases for V and 2 bases for J; bases not matched to a gene: 4. The CDR3 contains 15 residues. The V gene's germline CDR1 is SEHNR and CDR2 FQNEAQ (reference sequence). CDR3 in DNA: TGTGCCAGCAGCTTTGAGGGGGCGACTGGAAACACCATATATTTT. The encoded protein is CASSFEGATGNTIYF. Based on the CDR3 plus reference TRBV7-9 and TRBJ1-3, the full variable domain is DTGVSQNPRHKITKRGQNVTFRCDPISEHNRLYWYRQTLGQGPEFLTYFQNEAQLEKSRLLSDRFSAERPKGSFSTLEIQRTEQGDSAMYLCASSFEGATGNTIYFGEGSWLTVV.

This clonotype was counted a few times. The rearrangement uses TRBV3-1 and TRBJ1-2, with D uncertain. The CDR3 contains 15 residues. Per the germline V gene, CDR1 is LGHDT and CDR2 is YNNKEL (reference sequence). V was cut by 0 bases and J by 0 bases, with 8 bases left in between. This CDR3 is CASSQDTATNYGYTF. CDR3 DNA: TGTGCCAGCAGCCAAGACACGGCAACTAACTATGGCTACACCTTC.

This clonotype has only a few counts. The chain employs TRBV20-1 and TRBJ2-7, with 13 bases matching TRBD2. Germline V CDR1 and CDR2: DFQATT, SNEGSKA (reference sequence). The CDR3 is 15 amino acids. V trimming: 5 bases; J trimming: 6 bases; junction bases outside the gene matches: 10. The CDR3 bases are TGCAGTGCTTCACTAGCGGGGGGGTCCCACAGCGAGCAGTACTTC. Translation gives CSASLAGGSHSEQYF.

This clonotype occurred a few times. The rearrangement joins TRBV2 to TRBJ2-1; D may be TRBD2 (5 bases). Germline CDR1 reads SNHLY; CDR2 reads FYNNEI. The CDR3 covers 15 residues. Trimming shortened V by 4 bases and J by 0 bases, and 10 bases separated the two germline ends. The CDR3 region has the DNA TGTGCCAGCAGTGGCGGGCGGAGCTCCTACAATGAGCAGTTCTTC. Translating it yields CASSGGRSSYNEQFF.

The CDR3 loop reads CASSSAPTTADTQYF. CDR3 nucleotide sequence: TGTGCCAGCAGCTCCGCCCCCACCACGGCAGATACGCAGTATTTT. The chain joins TRBV9 to TRBJ2-3; D gene uncertain. CDR3 length: 15 residues. Germline lookup yields CDR1 SGDLS and CDR2 YYNGEE. Trimming cost V 4 bases and J 4 bases, with 16 bases left between them.

This clonotype appeared many times. The V and J genes are TRBV28 and TRBJ2-3; D may be TRBD1 or TRBD2 (5 bases each). Deletions cut 10 bases from V and 3 bases from J, with 17 bases between. CDR3 length: 14 amino acids. The germline V gene encodes CDR1 MDHEN and CDR2 SYDVKM. CDR3 DNA: TGTGCCACCTCCCGGGGCGGGTCGACAGATACGCAGTATTTT. This gives the protein CATSRGGSTDTQYF.

This clonotype showed up many times. The chain links TRBV6-1 to TRBJ1-5; the match to TRBD1 covers 9 bases. CDR3 length: 14 amino acids. Per germline, CDR1 MNHNS and CDR2 SASEGT. The trim removed 6 bases at V and 5 bases at J, leaving 5 bases unmatched. The CDR3 coding sequence is TGTGCCAGCAGGACAGGGACAGGGTATCAGCCCCAGCATTTT. It specifies CASRTGTGYQPQHF.

This clonotype was found a few times. The V gene is TRBV3-1, the J gene TRBJ2-7; D is possibly TRBD1 (6 bases). The V end was cut by 3 bases, the J end by 0 bases, with 12 bases between. The CDR3 spans 15 residues. The germline CDR1 and CDR2 sequences are LGHDT and YNNKEL (reference sequence). CDR3 residues: CASSQTRTASYEQYF. CDR3 DNA: TGTGCCAGCAGCCAGACCCGGACAGCCTCCTACGAGCAGTACTTC.